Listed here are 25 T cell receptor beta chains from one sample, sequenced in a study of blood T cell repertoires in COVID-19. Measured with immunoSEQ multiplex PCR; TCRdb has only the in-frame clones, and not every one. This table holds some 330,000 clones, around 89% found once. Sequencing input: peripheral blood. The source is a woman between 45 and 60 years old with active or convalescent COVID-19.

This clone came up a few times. This CDR3 is CASSSLESSYNEQFF. Here the CDR3 DNA reads TGTGCCAGCAGCTCCTTAGAGAGCTCCTACAATGAGCAGTTCTTC. The V gene is TRBV7-9, the J gene TRBJ2-1; D is ambiguous. Germline V CDR1 and CDR2: SEHNR, FQNEAQ (reference sequence). The CDR3 loop spans 15 amino acids. Trimming pared 4 bases from V and 0 bases from J, leaving 10 bases between.

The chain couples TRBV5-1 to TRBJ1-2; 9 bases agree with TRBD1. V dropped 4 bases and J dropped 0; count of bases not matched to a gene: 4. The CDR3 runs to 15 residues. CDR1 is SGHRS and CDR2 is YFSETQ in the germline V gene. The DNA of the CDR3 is TGCGCCAGCAGCCAAACAGGGGGCGCTAACTATGGCTACACCTTC. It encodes CASSQTGGANYGYTF.

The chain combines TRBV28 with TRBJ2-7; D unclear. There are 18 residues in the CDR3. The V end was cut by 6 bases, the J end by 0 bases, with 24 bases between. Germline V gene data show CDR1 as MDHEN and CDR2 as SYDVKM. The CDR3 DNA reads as TGTGCCAGCAGCACCTACTATAGCCGAAGCGATTCCTCCTACGAGCAGTACTTC. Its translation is CASSTYYSRSDSSYEQYF.

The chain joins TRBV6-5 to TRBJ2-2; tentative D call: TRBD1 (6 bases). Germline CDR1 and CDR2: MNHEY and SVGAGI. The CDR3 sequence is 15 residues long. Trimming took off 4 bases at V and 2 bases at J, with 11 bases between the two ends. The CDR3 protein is CASSLGQGNTGELFF. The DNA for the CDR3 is TGTGCCAGCAGTTTGGGACAAGGAAACACCGGGGAGCTGTTTTTT.

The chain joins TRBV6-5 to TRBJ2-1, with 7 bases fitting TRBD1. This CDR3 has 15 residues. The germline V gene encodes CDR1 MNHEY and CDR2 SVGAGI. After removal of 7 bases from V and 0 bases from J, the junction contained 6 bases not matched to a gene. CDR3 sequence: CASTRRQGSYNEQFF. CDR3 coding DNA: TGTGCCAGCACCCGACGACAGGGCTCCTACAATGAGCAGTTCTTC.

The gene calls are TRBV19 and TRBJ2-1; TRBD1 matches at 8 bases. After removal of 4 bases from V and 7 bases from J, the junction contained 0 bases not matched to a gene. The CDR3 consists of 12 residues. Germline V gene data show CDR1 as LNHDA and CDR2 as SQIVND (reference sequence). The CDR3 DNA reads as TGTGCCAGTAGTAGACAGGGGAATGAGCAGTTCTTC. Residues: CASSRQGNEQFF.

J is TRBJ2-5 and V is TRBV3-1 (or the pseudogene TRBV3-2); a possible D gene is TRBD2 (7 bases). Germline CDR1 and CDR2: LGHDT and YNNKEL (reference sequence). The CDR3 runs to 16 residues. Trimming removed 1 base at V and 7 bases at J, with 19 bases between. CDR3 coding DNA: TGTGCCAGCAGCCAAGTAGACCGGGGGGCCACCCCGACCCAGTACTTC. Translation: CASSQVDRGATPTQYF.

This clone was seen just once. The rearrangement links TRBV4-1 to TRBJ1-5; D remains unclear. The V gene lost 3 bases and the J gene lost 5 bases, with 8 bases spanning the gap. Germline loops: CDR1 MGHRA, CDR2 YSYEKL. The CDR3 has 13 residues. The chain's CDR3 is CASSHSRDQPQHF. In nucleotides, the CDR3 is TGCGCCAGCAGCCATTCACGGGATCAGCCCCAGCATTTT.

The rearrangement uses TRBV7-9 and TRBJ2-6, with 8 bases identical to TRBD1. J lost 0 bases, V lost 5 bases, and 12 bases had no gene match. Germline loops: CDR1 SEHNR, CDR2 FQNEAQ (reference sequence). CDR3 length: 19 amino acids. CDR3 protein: CASSRDPGGPISGANVLTF. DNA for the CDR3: TGTGCCAGCAGCCGGGACCCAGGGGGCCCGATCTCTGGGGCCAACGTCCTGACTTTC.

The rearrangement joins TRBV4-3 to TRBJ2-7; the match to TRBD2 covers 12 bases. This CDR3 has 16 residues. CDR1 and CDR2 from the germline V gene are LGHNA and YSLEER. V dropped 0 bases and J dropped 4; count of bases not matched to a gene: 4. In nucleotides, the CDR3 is TGCGCCAGCAGCCAAGACCTAGCGGGAGGGGGGTACGAGCAGTACTTC. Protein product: CASSQDLAGGGYEQYF.

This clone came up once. CDR3 nucleotide sequence: TGTGCCAGTAGTCGTGGGGGCGACTCTGGAAACACCATATATTTT. This sequence encodes CASSRGGDSGNTIYF. The gene calls are TRBV19 and TRBJ1-3, with D possibly TRBD1 on 6 matching bases. Trimming removed 5 bases from V and 0 bases from J, with 11 bases in between. The length of the CDR3 is 15 residues. Germline loops: CDR1 LNHDA, CDR2 SQIVND (reference sequence).

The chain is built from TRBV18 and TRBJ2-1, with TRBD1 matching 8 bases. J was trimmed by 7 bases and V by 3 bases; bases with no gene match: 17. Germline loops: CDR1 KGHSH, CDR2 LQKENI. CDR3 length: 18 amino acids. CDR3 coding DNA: TGTGCCAGCTCACCGTACGACCAGGGGGCCGGCCGTGGGAATGAGCAGTTCTTC. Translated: CASSPYDQGAGRGNEQFF.

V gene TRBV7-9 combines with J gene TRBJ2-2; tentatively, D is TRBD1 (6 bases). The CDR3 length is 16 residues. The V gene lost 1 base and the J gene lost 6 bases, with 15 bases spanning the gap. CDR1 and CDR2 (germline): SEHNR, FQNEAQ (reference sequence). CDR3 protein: CASSLGQEWVAGELFF. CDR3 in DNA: TGTGCCAGCAGCTTAGGACAGGAATGGGTCGCCGGGGAGCTGTTTTTT.

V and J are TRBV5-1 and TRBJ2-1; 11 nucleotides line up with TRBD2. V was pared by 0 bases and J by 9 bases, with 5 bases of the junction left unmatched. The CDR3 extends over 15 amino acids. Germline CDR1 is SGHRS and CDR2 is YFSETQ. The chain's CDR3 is CASSLGLAGTGEQFF. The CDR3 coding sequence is TGCGCCAGCAGCTTGGGACTAGCGGGGACCGGTGAGCAGTTCTTC.

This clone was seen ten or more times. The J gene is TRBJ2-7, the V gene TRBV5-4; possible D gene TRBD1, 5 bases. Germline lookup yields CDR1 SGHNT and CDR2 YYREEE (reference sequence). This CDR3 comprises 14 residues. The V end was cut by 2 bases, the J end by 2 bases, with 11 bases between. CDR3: CASSLGLGAYEQYF. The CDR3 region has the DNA TGTGCCAGCAGCTTAGGTCTAGGGGCCTACGAGCAGTACTTC.

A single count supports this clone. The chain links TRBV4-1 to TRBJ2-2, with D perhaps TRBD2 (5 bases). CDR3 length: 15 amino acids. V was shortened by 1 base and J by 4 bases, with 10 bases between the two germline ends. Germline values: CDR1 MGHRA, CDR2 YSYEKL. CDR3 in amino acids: CASSQGRRITGELFF. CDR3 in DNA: TGCGCCAGCAGCCAAGGACGGAGGATCACCGGGGAGCTGTTTTTT.

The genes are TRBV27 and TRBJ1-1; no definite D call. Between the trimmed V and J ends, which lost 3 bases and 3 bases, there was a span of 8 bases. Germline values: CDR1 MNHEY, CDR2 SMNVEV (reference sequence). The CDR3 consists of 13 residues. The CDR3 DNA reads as TGTGCCAGCAGTTTCGCCCCGGACACTGAAGCTTTCTTT. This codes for CASSFAPDTEAFF.

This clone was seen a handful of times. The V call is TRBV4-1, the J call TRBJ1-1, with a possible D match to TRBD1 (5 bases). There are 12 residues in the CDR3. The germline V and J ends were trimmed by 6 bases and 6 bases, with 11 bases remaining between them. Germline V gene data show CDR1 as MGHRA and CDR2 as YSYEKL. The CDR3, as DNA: TGCGCCAGCAGGGGAGGGGCTCCTGAAGCTTTCTTT. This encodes CASRGGAPEAFF.

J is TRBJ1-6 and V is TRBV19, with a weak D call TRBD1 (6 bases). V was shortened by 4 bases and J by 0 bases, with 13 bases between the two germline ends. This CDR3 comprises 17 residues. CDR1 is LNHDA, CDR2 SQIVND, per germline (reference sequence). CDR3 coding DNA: TGTGCCAGTAGTAGGGGGCTGGGGAGCTCCTATAATTCACCCCTCCACTTT. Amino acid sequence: CASSRGLGSSYNSPLHF.

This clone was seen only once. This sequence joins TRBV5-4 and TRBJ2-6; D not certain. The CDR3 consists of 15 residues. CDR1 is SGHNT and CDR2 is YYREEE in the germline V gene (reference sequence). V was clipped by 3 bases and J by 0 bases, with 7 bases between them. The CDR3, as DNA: TGTGCCAGCAGCTCCAGAATCTCTGGGGCCAACGTCCTGACTTTC. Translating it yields CASSSRISGANVLTF.

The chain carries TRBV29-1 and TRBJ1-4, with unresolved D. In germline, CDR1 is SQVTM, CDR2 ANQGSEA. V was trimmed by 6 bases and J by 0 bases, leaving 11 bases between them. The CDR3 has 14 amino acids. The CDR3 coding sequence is TGCAGCGTACGGGGAATTGCAACTAATGAAAAACTGTTTTTT. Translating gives CSVRGIATNEKLFF.

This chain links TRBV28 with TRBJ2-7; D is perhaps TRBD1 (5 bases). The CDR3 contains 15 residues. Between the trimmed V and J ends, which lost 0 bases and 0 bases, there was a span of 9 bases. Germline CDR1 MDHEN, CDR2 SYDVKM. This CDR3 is CASSLWGPSSYEQYF. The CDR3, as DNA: TGTGCCAGCAGTTTATGGGGGCCTTCCTCCTACGAGCAGTACTTC.

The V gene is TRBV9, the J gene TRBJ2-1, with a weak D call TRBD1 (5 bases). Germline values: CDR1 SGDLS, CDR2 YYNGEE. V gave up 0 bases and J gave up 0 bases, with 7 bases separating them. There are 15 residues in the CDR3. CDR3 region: CASSVEGNSYNEQFF. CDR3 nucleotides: TGTGCCAGCAGCGTAGAGGGGAACTCCTACAATGAGCAGTTCTTC. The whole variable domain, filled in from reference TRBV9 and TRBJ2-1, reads DSGVTQTPKHLITATGQRVTLRCSPRSGDLSVYWYQQSLDQGLQFLIQYYNGEERAKGNILERFSAQQFPDLHSELNLSSLELGDSALYFCASSVEGNSYNEQFFGPGTRLTVL.

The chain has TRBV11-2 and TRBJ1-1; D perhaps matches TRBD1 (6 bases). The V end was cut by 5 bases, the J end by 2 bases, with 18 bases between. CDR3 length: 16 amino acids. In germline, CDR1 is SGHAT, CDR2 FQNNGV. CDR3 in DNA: TGTGCCAGCAGCAAGGGGGGAGGGCAGTCAAACACTGAAGCTTTCTTT. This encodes CASSKGGGQSNTEAFF.

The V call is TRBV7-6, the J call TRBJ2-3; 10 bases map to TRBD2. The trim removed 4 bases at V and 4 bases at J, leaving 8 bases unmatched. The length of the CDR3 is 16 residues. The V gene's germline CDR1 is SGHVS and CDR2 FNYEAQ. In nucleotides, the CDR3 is TGTGCCAGCAGCTCCCCAGCGGGAGGGCCGTCAGATACGCAGTATTTT. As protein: CASSSPAGGPSDTQYF.